Included here is one T cell receptor beta chain sequence, with context. Its antigen remains unidentified. The study reverse transcribed the entire isolated RNA, so it sequenced expressed TCRB transcripts. Clones were sequenced by immunoSEQ multiplex PCR, and TCRdb holds only the in-frame ones, with some missing. Among some 270,000 clones, under 8.5% were seen once, and the ten largest hold 1%. The CDR3 loop spans 14 amino acids. Germline V lookup: CDR1 MDHEN, CDR2 SYDVKM. V lost 6 bases to trimming and J lost 8 bases; unmatched junction nucleotides: 10. The data were taken from a study of beta chain features in type 1 diabetes. For the study at large: Researchers looked at 107,917,701 sorted cells across all samples.

Study-level results: Comparison showed that naive, central memory and Treg TCRB repertoires appeared more similar among patients than among healthy donors.

Sorting gave populations that all exceeded 95% purity. The specimen sequenced was central memory CD4+ T cells from blood. The chain recombines TRBV28 with TRBJ2-3, with 8 bases that match TRBD1. This TCR derives from a woman between 18 and 29 years old in good health. CDR3 in amino acids: CASSSGTGGTTQYF. CDR3 sequence (DNA): TGTGCCAGCAGCTCCGGGACAGGAGGAACTACGCAGTATTTT.